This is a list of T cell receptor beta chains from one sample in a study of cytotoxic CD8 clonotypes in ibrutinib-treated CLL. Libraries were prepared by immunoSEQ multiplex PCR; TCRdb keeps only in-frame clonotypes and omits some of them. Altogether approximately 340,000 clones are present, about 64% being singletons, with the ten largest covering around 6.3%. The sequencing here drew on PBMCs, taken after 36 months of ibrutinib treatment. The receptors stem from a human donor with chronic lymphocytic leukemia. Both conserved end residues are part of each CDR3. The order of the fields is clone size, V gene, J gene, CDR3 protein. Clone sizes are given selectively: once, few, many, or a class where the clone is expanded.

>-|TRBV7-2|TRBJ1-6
CASSLRVNSPLHF
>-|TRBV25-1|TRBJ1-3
CASSRAYRTAGNTIYF
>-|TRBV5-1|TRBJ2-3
CASSLAQGSTDTQYF
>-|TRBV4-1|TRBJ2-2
CASSLGTANTGELFF
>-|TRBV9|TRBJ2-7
CASSARGSSYEQYF
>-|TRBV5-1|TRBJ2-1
CASSLVATSMEQFF
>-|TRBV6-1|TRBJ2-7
CATRGARTYEQYF
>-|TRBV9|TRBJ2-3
CASSASGSTDTQYF
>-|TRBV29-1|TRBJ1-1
CSVDARVNTEAFF
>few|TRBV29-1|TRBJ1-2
CSVDGYTF
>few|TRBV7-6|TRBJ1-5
CASSVSGDQPQHF
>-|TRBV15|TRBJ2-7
CATSRGDLRESGYEQYF
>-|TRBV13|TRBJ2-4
CASRGPKGIQYF
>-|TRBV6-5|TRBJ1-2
CASSYVPQGGGYTF
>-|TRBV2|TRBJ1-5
CASSEWTGGGQPQHF
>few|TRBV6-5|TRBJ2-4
CASSRQGSDIQYF
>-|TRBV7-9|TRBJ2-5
CASSLQGGDWETQYF
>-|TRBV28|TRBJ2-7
CASRPHRGLFREYF
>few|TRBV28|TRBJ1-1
CASSLGPEMNTEAFF
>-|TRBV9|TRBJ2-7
CASSVDTGDYEQYF
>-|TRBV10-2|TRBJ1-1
CASATNTEAFF
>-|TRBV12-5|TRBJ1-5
CASGLPQVRGQPQHF
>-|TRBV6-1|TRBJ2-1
CASSASGTQFF
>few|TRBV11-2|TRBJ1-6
CASSRGQGNSPLHF
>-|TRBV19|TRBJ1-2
CASSIGGQGRVHGYTF
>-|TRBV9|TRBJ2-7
CASSVGSGRYEQYF
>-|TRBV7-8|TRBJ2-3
CASSFLAVTDTQYF
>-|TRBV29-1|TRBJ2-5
CSLFQTGVKTQYF
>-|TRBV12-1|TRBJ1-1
CASSPWANRGPSDTEAFF
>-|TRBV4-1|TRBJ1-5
CASSDRGGNQPQHF
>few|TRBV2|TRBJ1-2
CASVWTGFNGYTF
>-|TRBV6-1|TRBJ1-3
CASSEVGGGPGNTIYF
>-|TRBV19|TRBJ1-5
CASSIFANSNQPQHF
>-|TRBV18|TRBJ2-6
CASSSGHSGANVLTF
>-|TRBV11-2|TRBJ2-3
CASSFWLAGTDTQYF
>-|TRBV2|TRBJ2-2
CASSAGLAHNTGELFF
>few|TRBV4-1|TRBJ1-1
CASSQGQGEPLAFF
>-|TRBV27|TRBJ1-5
CASSPWGPNQPQHF
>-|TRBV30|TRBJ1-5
CAWRAGQSPLNNQPQHF
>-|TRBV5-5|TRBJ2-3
CASSARTSGSTDTQYF
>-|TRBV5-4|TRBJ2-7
CASSLGGTGRNEQYF